This TCR beta chain originates from a study of blood T cell repertoires in COVID-19. Germline trimming cut 5 bases from V and 5 bases from J; bases unmatched to any gene: 5. CDR3 length: 13 amino acids. Germline V CDR1 and CDR2: MNHEY, SVGAGI. TCRdb keeps only in-frame clones here, not all; method: immunoSEQ multiplex PCR. The data hold more than 65,000 clones, with 65% to 80% observed a single time. The V gene is TRBV6-5, the J gene TRBJ1-2; 7 bases line up with TRBD1. The sequencing input was peripheral blood. The receptor was derived from an elderly woman with active or convalescent COVID-19. CDR3 loop: CASSTGDDYGYTF. CDR3 coding DNA: TGTGCCAGCAGTACAGGGGACGATTATGGCTACACCTTC.